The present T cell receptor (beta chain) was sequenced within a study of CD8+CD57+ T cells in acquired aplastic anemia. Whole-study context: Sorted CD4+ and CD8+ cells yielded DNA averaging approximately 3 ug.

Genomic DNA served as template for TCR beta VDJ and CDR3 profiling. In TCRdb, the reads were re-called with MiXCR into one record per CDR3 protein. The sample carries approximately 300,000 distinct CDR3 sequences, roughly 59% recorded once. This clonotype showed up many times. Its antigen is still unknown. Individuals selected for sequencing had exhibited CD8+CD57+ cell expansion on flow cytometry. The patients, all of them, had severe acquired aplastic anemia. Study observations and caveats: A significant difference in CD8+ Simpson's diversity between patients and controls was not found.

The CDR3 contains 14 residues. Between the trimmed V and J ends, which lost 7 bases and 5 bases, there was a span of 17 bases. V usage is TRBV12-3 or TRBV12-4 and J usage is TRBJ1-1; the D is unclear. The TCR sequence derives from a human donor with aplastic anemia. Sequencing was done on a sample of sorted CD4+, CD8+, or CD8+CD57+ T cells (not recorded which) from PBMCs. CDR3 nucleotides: TGTGCCAGCACCCCGGGAGGGTGGAATACTGAAGCTTTCTTT. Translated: CASTPGGWNTEAFF.